This section outlines one T cell receptor beta chain sequence together with its context. The antigen remains undetermined. Primers for the PCR totalled 60 Vbeta and 13 Jbeta. Sequencing was performed with immunoSEQ multiplex PCR; in TCRdb, only in-frame clones are kept and a portion is missing. The sample lists under 300,000 clones; around nine tenths were seen once. This sample stems from a study of cytomegalovirus exposure and HLA in healthy donors. Study-wide background: Some 85 million unique TCRs, all from HLA-typed donors, were included in an early release of the data. The study's findings and limits: Reportedly, cytomegalovirus status was diagnosed with high sensitivity and specificity.

This CDR3 spans 15 amino acids. V shed 3 bases and J 8 bases; nucleotides not matched to a gene: 11. Germline lookup yields CDR1 SGDLS and CDR2 YYNGEE. Source material: PBMCs. V gene TRBV9 combines with J gene TRBJ1-2, with 9 bases that match TRBD1. The source of this sequence is a girl aged 2 to 9 in good health and CMV-seronegative. CDR3 coding DNA: TGTGCCAGCAGCGCTATTACAGGGGGCGATGGCGGCTACACCTTC. Residues: CASSAITGGDGGYTF.